A selection of T cell receptor beta chains follows, all from one sample in a study of blood T cells in healthy people across ages. TCRdb analysed the 5' RACE reads with MiXCR anew, one entry per CDR3 protein. Here the sample spans about a million distinct CDR3 sequences, less than 45% being singletons. Sequenced input: blood. The receptors were gathered from a man aged 18 to 30 in good health. Each CDR3 is given with its conserved first and last residue. The D gene is left open where the match is weak. Only some rows state a clone size, as once, few, many or a class for expanded clones.

clone size	J gene	V gene	D gene	CDR3 DNA	CDR3 protein
.	TRBJ1-5	TRBV7-8	TRBD1	TGTGCCAGCAGCTTAGTCCCACAGGGGGGTATGCGTAAGCCCCAGCATTTT	CASSLVPQGGMRKPQHF
.	TRBJ2-4	TRBV2	TRBD1	TGTGCCAGCAGTACAGGGGCTTCCGCCAAAAACATTCAGTACTTC	CASSTGASAKNIQYF
.	TRBJ1-1	TRBV1	.	TGCACCAGCAGCCAAGATAGGGGAGTGGCGAACACTGAAGCTTTCTTT	CTSSQDRGVANTEAFF
.	TRBJ2-2	TRBV2	.	TGTGCCAGCAGTGAGCTACAGGGAAGGGCCGGGGAGCTGTTTTTT	CASSELQGRAGELFF
few	TRBJ2-1	TRBV9	.	TGTGCCAGCAGCGTAGGGACAGTCGGCTCCTACAATGAGCAGTTCTTC	CASSVGTVGSYNEQFF
.	TRBJ2-1	TRBV12-3/TRBV12-4	TRBD2	TGTGTCAGCGGGGGAATAGCGGGGAATGAGCAGTTCTTC	CVSGGIAGNEQFF
.	TRBJ1-2	TRBV20-1	TRBD1	TGCAGTGCTAGACGCCCGGGACAGCCTAACTATGGCTACACCTTC	CSARRPGQPNYGYTF
.	TRBJ2-7	TRBV12-3/TRBV12-4	.	TGTGCCAGCAGTTTTTTTAAACAGGGCTACGAGCAGTACTTC	CASSFFKQGYEQYF
.	TRBJ2-7	TRBV6-4	TRBD2	TGTGCCAGCAGTGACTCCCCGGGAGGGAAGGGATACGAGCAGTACTTC	CASSDSPGGKGYEQYF
.	TRBJ2-3	TRBV20-1	.	TGCAGTGCCGAGAAGGTCCAGGGCCCCACAGATACGCAGTATTTT	CSAEKVQGPTDTQYF